The T cell receptor beta chain described here comes from a study of T cells after posttransplantation cyclophosphamide. The related graft donor's blood sample was taken on the day of bone marrow donation. Measured with immunoSEQ multiplex PCR; TCRdb has only the in-frame clones, and not every one. The record shows over 30,000 clones for this sample, with no singletons present. The CDR3 is made up of 13 amino acids. Germline V gene sequence: CDR1 SGHDN, CDR2 FVKESK. The junction had 4 bases not matched to a gene; V was cut back by 6 bases and J by 4 bases. This rearrangement joins TRBV14 to TRBJ2-7; 9 positions match TRBD2. This TCR derives from a girl aged 5-17 years in good health, CMV-negative, and a related stem cell transplant donor. The sample consisted of PBMCs. The CDR3 DNA is TGTGCCAGCAGGTTAGCGGGGGTGTACGAGCAGTACTTC. It codes for CASRLAGVYEQYF.